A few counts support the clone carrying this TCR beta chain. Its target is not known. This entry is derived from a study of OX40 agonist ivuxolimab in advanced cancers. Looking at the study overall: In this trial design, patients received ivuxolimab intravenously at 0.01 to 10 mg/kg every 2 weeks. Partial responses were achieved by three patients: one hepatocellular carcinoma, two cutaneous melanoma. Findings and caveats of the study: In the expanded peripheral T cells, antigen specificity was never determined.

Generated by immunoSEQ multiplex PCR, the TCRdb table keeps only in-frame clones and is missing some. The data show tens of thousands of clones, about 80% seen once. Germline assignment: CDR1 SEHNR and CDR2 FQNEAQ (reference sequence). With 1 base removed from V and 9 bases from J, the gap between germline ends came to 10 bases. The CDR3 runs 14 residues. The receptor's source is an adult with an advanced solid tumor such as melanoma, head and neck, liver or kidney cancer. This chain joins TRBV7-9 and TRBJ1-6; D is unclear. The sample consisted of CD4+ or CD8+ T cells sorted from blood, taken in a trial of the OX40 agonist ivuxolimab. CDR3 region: CASSLGGFPSPLHF. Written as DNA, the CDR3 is TGTGCCAGCAGCTTAGGCGGCTTCCCTTCACCCCTCCACTTT.